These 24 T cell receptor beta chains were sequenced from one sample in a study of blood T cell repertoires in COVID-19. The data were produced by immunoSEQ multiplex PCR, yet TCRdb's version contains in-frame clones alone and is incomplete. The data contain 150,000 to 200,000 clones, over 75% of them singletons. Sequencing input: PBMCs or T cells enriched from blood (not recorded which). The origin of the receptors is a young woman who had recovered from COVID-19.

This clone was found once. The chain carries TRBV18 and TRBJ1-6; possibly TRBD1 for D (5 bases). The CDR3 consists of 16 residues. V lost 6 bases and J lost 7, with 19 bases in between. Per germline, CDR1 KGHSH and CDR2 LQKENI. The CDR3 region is CASSGRGSFGNSPLHF. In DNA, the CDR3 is TGTGCCAGCTCCGGACGGGGGTCGTTCGGAAATTCACCCCTCCACTTT.

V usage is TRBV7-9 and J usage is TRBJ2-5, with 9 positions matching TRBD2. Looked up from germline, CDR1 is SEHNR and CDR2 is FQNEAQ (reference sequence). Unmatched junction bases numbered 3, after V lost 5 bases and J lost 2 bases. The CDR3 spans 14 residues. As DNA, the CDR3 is TGTGCCAGCAGCGCTAGCGGGATACAAGAGACCCAGTACTTC. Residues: CASSASGIQETQYF.

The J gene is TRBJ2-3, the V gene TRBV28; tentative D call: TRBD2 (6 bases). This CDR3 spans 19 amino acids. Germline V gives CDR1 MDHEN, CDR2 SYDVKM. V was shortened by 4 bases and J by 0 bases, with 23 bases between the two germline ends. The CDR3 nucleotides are TGTGCCAGCAGTTCCGATGGTCTCCTGGCCGGGACTAGCACAGATACGCAGTATTTT. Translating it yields CASSSDGLLAGTSTDTQYF.

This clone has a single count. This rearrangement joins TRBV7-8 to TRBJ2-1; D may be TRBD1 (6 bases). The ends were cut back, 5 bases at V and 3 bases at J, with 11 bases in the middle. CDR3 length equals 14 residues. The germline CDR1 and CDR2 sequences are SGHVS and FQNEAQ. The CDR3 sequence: CASSLRTDYNEQFF. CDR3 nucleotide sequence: TGTGCCAGCAGCCTCCGGACAGACTACAATGAGCAGTTCTTC.

The CDR3 DNA follows: TGTGCCAGCAGTGAACTAGCGGGACACACCGGGGAGCTGTTTTTT. The encoded protein is CASSELAGHTGELFF. This rearrangement joins TRBV6-1 to TRBJ2-2; 9 nucleotides line up with TRBD2. The CDR3 extends over 15 amino acids. The V gene end was trimmed by 2 bases and the J gene end by 3 bases; junction bases not matched to a gene: 1. The germline CDR1 and CDR2 sequences are MNHNS and SASEGT.

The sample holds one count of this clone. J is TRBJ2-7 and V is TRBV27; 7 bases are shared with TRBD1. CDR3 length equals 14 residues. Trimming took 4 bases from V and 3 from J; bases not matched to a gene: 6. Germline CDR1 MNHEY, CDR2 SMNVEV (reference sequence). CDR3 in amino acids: CASSSSGTVYEQYF. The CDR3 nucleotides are TGTGCCAGCAGTTCTTCCGGGACAGTCTACGAGCAGTACTTC.

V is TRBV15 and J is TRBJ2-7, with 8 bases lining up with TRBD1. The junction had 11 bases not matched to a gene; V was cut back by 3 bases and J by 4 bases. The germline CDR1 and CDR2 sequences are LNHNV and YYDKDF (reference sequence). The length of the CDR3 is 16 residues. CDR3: CATSRVELTGEYEQYF. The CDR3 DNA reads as TGTGCCACCAGCAGGGTCGAACTGACAGGGGAGTACGAGCAGTACTTC. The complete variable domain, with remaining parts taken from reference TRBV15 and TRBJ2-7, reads DAMVIQNPRYQVTQFGKPVTLSCSQTLNHNVMYWYQQKSSQAPKLLFHYYDKDFNNEADTPDNFQSRRPNTSFCFLDIRSPGLGDTAMYLCATSRVELTGEYEQYFGPGTRLTVT.

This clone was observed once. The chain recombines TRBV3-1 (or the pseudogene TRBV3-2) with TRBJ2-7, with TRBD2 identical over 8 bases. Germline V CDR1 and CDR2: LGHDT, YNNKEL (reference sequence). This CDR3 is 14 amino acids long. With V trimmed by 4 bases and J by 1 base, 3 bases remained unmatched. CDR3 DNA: TGTGCCAGCAGCCGCCGGGAGGGATCCTACGAGCAGTACTTC. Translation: CASSRREGSYEQYF.

CDR3 nucleotide sequence: TGTGCCAGCCCCCTACCGGACAGGCCTTCCTACGAGCAGTACTTC. Encoded protein: CASPLPDRPSYEQYF. J is TRBJ2-7 and V is TRBV27; 7 bases map to TRBD1. The CDR3 loop spans 15 amino acids. V was pared by 8 bases and J by 1 base, with 11 bases of the junction left unmatched. Germline values: CDR1 MNHEY, CDR2 SMNVEV (reference sequence).

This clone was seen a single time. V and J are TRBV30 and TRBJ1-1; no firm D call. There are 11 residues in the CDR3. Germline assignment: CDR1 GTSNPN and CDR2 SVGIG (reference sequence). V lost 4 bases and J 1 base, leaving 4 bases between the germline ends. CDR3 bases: TGTGCCTGGAACAGGAACACTGAAGCTTTCTTT. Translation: CAWNRNTEAFF.

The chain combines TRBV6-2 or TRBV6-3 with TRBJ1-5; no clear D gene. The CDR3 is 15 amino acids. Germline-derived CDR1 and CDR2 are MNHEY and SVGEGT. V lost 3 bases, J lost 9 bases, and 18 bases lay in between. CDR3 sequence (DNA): TGTGCCAGCAGTTATGAGGGCCCTTCCACACGGCCCCAGCATTTT. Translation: CASSYEGPSTRPQHF.

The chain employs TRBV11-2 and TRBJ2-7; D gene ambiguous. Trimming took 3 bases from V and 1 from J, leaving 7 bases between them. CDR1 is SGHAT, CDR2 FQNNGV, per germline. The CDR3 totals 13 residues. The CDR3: CASSFGSSYEQYF. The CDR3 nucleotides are TGTGCCAGCAGCTTTGGCAGTTCCTACGAGCAGTACTTC.

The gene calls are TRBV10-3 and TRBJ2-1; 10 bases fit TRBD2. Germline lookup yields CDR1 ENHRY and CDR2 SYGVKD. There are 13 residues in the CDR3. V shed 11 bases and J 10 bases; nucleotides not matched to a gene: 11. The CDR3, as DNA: TGTGCCGGGGGGAGCGGGAGGGCCGGCGAGCAGTTCTTC. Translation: CAGGSGRAGEQFF.

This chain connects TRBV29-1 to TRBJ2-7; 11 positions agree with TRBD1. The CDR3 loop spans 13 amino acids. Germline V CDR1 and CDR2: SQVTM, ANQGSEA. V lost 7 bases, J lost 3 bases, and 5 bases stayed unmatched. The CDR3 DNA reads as TGCAGCGCAGGGACAGGGGGTGACTACGAGCAGTACTTC. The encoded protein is CSAGTGGDYEQYF.

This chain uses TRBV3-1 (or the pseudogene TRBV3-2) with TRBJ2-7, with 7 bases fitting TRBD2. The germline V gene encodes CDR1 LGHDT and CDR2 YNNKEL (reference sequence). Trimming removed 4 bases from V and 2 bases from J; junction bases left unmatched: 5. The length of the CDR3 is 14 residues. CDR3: CASSPSGTTYEQYF. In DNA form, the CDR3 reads TGTGCCAGCAGCCCCTCGGGGACTACCTACGAGCAGTACTTC.

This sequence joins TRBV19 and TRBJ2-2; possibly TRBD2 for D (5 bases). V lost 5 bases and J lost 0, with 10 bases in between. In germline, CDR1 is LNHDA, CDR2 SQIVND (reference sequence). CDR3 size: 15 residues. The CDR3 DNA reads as TGTGCCAGTAGTTACGGCGGGCCGAACACCGGGGAGCTGTTTTTT. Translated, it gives CASSYGGPNTGELFF.

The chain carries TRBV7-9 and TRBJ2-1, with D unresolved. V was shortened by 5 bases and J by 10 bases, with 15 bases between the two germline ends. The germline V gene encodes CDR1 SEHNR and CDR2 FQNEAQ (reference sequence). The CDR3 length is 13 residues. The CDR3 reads CASSPALRREQFF. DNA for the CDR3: TGTGCCAGCAGCCCCGCCCTCCGGAGAGAGCAGTTCTTC.

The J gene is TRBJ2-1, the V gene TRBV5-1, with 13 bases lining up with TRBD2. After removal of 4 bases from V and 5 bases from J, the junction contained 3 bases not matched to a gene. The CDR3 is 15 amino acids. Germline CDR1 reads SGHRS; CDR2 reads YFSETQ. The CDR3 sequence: CASSGTSGNHNEQFF. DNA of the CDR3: TGCGCCAGCAGCGGGACTAGCGGGAATCACAATGAGCAGTTCTTC. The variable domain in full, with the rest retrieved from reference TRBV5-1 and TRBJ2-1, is KAGVTQTPRYLIKTRGQQVTLSCSPISGHRSVSWYQQTPGQGLQFLFEYFSETQRNKGNFPGRFSGRQFSNSRSEMNVSTLELGDSALYLCASSGTSGNHNEQFFGPGTRLTVL.

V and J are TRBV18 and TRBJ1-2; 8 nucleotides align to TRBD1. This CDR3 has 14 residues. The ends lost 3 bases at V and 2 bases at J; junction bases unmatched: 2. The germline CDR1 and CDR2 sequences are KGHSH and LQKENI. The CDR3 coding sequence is TGTGCCAGCTCACCCGACAGGGGAAACTATGGCTACACCTTC. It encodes CASSPDRGNYGYTF.

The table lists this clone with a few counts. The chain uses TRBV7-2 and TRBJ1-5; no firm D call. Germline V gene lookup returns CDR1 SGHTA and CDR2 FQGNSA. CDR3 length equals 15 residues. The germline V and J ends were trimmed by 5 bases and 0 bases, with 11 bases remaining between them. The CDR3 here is CASSPTTVSNQPQHF. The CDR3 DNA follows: TGTGCCAGCAGCCCGACCACAGTTAGCAATCAGCCCCAGCATTTT.

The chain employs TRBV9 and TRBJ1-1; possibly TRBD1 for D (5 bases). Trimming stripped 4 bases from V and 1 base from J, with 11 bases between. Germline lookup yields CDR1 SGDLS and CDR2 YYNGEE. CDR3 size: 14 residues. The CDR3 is CASSSRTGNTEAFF. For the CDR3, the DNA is TGTGCCAGCAGCTCACGTACAGGGAACACTGAAGCTTTCTTT. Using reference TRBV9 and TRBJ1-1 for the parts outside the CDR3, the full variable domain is DSGVTQTPKHLITATGQRVTLRCSPRSGDLSVYWYQQSLDQGLQFLIQYYNGEERAKGNILERFSAQQFPDLHSELNLSSLELGDSALYFCASSSRTGNTEAFFGQGTRLTVV.

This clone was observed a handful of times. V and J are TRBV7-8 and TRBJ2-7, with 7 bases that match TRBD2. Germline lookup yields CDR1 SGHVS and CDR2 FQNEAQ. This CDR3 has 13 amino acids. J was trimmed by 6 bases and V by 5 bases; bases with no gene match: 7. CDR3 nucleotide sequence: TGTGCCAGCAGCCCACTACTAGCGACCGAGCAGTACTTC. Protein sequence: CASSPLLATEQYF. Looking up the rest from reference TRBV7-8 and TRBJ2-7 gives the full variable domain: GAGVSQSPRYKVAKRGQDVALRCDPISGHVSLFWYQQALGQGPEFLTYFQNEAQLDKSGLPSDRFFAERPEGSVSTLKIQRTQQEDSAVYLCASSPLLATEQYFGPGTRLTVT.

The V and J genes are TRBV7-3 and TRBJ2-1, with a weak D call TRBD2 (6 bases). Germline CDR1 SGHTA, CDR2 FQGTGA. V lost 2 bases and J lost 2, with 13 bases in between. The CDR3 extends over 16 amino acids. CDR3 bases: TGTGCCAGCAGCTTATTATCCGGGAGTCCCTACAATGAGCAGTTCTTC. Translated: CASSLLSGSPYNEQFF.

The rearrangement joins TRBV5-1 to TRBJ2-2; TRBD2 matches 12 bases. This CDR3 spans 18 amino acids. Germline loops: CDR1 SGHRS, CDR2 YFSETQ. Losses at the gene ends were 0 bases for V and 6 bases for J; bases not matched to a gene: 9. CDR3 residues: CASSLAPGLAGRAGELFF. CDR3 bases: TGCGCCAGCAGCTTGGCCCCGGGACTAGCGGGTAGAGCCGGGGAGCTGTTTTTT.